The 8 T cell receptor beta chains presented below share a single source sample, sequenced in a study of spatial heterogeneity in lung cancer. Regarding time point: blood at routine non-recurrence follow-up after resection. TCRdb re-called the 5' RACE reads through MiXCR, storing one row per CDR3 protein. This table has under 20,000 distinct CDR3 sequences, approximately 20% appearing once. Source: PBMCs, taken at follow-up. All receptors come from a male donor with early-stage non-small cell lung cancer.

This chain connects TRBV5-6 to TRBJ2-2, with 9 nucleotides matching TRBD1. With 3 bases clipped from V and 6 bases from J, the junction kept 3 bases outside the gene matches. The CDR3 spans 14 residues. CDR1 and CDR2 from the germline V gene are SGHDT and YYEEEE. The CDR3 sequence: CASSWDRVPGELFF. Written as DNA, the CDR3 is TGTGCCAGCAGCTGGGACAGGGTCCCCGGGGAGCTGTTTTTT.

In its sample, this clonotype was seen a few times. The rearrangement uses TRBV2 and TRBJ1-5; tentative D call: TRBD1 (5 bases). The CDR3 sequence is 14 residues long. Germline V gene sequence: CDR1 SNHLY, CDR2 FYNNEI. Trimming cost V 6 bases and J 6 bases, with 15 bases left between them. The CDR3, as DNA: TGTGCCAGCAGCGGATCCCAGGGTCGTCAGCCCCAGCATTTT. This codes for CASSGSQGRQPQHF. The full variable domain, with the rest looked up from reference TRBV2 and TRBJ1-5, is EPEVTQTPSHQVTQMGQEVILRCVPISNHLYFYWYRQILGQKVEFLVSFYNNEISEKSEIFDDQFSVERPDGSNFTLKIRSTKLEDSAMYFCASSGSQGRQPQHFGDGTRLSIL.

This clonotype was counted between two and nine times. The chain couples TRBV5-4 to TRBJ1-1; 8 bases agree with TRBD1. CDR3 size: 16 residues. Germline V gene lookup returns CDR1 SGHNT and CDR2 YYREEE (reference sequence). V trimming: 3 bases; J trimming: 6 bases; junction bases outside the gene matches: 13. CDR3 DNA sequence: TGTGCCAGCAGCTCTGAAACAGGGGGTGCGTATGCTGAAGCTTTCTTT. It yields the protein CASSSETGGAYAEAFF. Full variable domain (remainder filled in from reference TRBV5-4 and TRBJ1-1): ETGVTQSPTHLIKTRGQQVTLRCSSQSGHNTVSWYQQALGQGPQFIFQYYREEENGRGNFPPRFSGLQFPNYSSELNVNALELDDSALYLCASSSETGGAYAEAFFGQGTRLTVV.

This clonotype has at least ten counts. The rearrangement links TRBV5-1 to TRBJ2-5; D is uncertain. CDR3 length: 14 amino acids. In germline, CDR1 is SGHRS, CDR2 YFSETQ. V was cut by 0 bases and J by 1 base, with 7 bases left in between. This chain's CDR3 is CASSLGRIQETQYF. CDR3 coding DNA: TGCGCCAGCAGCTTGGGACGGATCCAAGAGACCCAGTACTTC. Full variable domain (missing parts from reference TRBV5-1 and TRBJ2-5): KAGVTQTPRYLIKTRGQQVTLSCSPISGHRSVSWYQQTPGQGLQFLFEYFSETQRNKGNFPGRFSGRQFSNSRSEMNVSTLELGDSALYLCASSLGRIQETQYFGPGTRLLVL.

This clonotype showed up many times. The V gene is TRBV3-1, the J gene TRBJ2-3; the D is unclear. Germline values: CDR1 LGHDT, CDR2 YNNKEL (reference sequence). The CDR3 is 14 amino acids. The V end lost 5 bases, the J end lost 6 bases, and 15 bases lay between the germline ends. This CDR3 is CASSFLSGGDTQYF. CDR3 in DNA: TGTGCCAGCAGCTTCCTGTCTGGCGGCGATACGCAGTATTTT.

This clonotype was counted at least ten times. The rearrangement links TRBV20-1 to TRBJ1-2, with D possibly being TRBD1 (5 bases). The CDR3 length is 13 residues. Per the germline V gene, CDR1 is DFQATT and CDR2 is SNEGSKA (reference sequence). V lost 1 base and J 4 bases, leaving 10 bases between the germline ends. CDR3 nucleotide sequence: TGCAGTGCTAGAGCTATACAGGTCTATGGCTACACCTTC. Its translation is CSARAIQVYGYTF.

There are many counts of this clonotype. This chain links TRBV7-9 with TRBJ1-3, with 7 bases lining up with TRBD1. Per germline, CDR1 SEHNR and CDR2 FQNEAQ (reference sequence). V shed 5 bases and J 0 bases; nucleotides not matched to a gene: 7. CDR3 length equals 16 residues. DNA for the CDR3: TGTGCCAGCAGCGCGAGACAGGGTGACTCTGGAAACACCATATATTTT. This gives the protein CASSARQGDSGNTIYF.

The chain links TRBV11-2 to TRBJ2-1; 12 positions match TRBD2. Germline loops: CDR1 SGHAT, CDR2 FQNNGV. V was clipped by 4 bases and J by 4 bases; unmatched bases: 5. CDR3 length equals 16 residues. For the CDR3, the DNA is TGTGCCAGCAGCTCCAGACTAGCGGGGGCTTACAATGAGCAGTTCTTC. It yields the protein CASSSRLAGAYNEQFF.